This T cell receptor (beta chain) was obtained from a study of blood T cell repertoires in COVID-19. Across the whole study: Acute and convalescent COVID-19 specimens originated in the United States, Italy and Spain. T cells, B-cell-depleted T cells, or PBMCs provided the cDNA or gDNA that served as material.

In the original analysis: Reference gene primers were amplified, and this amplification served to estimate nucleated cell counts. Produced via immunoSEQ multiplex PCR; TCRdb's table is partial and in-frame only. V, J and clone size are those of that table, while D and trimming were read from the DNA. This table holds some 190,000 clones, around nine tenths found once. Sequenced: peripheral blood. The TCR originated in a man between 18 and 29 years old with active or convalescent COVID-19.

The CDR3 loop is CASSQVPSGTWGQFF. Written as DNA, the CDR3 is TGTGCCAGCAGCCAAGTGCCTAGCGGGACCTGGGGGCAGTTCTTC. J is TRBJ2-1 and V is TRBV3-1 (or the pseudogene TRBV3-2); 9 bases match TRBD2. Germline V CDR1 and CDR2: LGHDT, YNNKEL (reference sequence). The CDR3 runs to 15 residues. The junction had 10 bases not matched to a gene; V was cut back by 1 base and J by 12 bases.